These 30 T cell receptor beta chains were sequenced from one sample in a study of monozygotic twins with inflammatory bowel disease. TCRdb reanalyzed the 5' RACE reads, giving one entry per CDR3 protein sequence and no DNA. The data include approximately 420,000 distinct CDR3 sequences; the top ten clones carry approximately 2.3%. The sample was blood. The receptors derive from a human donor with ulcerative colitis or Crohn's disease, or a healthy co-twin of an affected twin (not recorded which).

The chain is built from TRBV7-2 and TRBJ1-4; TCRdb returns TRBD1, unconfirmable since there is no DNA. This CDR3 region has 14 residues. CDR1 is SGHTA, CDR2 FQGNSA, per germline. The CDR3 reads CASSPPGRREKLFF.

The chain couples TRBV29-1 to TRBJ2-1; absent DNA, TCRdb's TRBD1 call cannot be checked. The CDR3 sequence is 15 residues long. Germline CDR1 SQVTM, CDR2 ANQGSEA. The CDR3 protein is CSVWGTGVSYNEQFF.

The rearrangement uses TRBV19 and TRBJ2-5. The germline V gene has CDR1 LNHDA and CDR2 SQIVND (reference sequence). The CDR3 is made up of 14 amino acids. The CDR3: CASSILVGGETQYF.

This chain links TRBV27 with TRBJ1-4; TCRdb outputs TRBD1, but without DNA this stays unchecked. The CDR3 is 14 amino acids. From germline, CDR1 is MNHEY and CDR2 SMNVEV (reference sequence). The CDR3 here is CASSLAGTGGKLFF.

The genes are TRBV5-1 and TRBJ2-1; TCRdb's D call of TRBD2 is untestable without DNA. The CDR3 is made up of 15 amino acids. CDR1 and CDR2 from the germline V gene are SGHRS and YFSETQ. The CDR3 sequence is CASSFGTSGTNEQFF.

The chain joins TRBV7-3 to TRBJ1-2; the TCRdb D gene call, TRBD1, has no DNA to confirm it. The CDR3 runs 13 residues. Germline CDR1 and CDR2: SGHTA and FQGTGA. CDR3 loop: CASSPTGDDGYTF.

The rearrangement joins TRBV7-2 to TRBJ2-1. This CDR3 contains 16 residues. Germline values: CDR1 SGHTA, CDR2 FQGNSA. The CDR3 loop reads CASSFDRPQAYNEQFF.

V gene TRBV7-8 combines with J gene TRBJ1-5. Germline values: CDR1 SGHVS, CDR2 FQNEAQ. This CDR3 has 19 residues. Here the CDR3 reads CASSLSSLSADLSNQPQHF.

The CDR3 sequence is CSASSPGLAGISYEQYF. The chain uses TRBV20-1 and TRBJ2-7; TCRdb lists TRBD2, though no DNA is available to test this call. Per germline, CDR1 DFQATT and CDR2 SNEGSKA (reference sequence). CDR3 length: 17 amino acids.

The chain links TRBV12-3 or TRBV12-4 to TRBJ1-3. The CDR3 consists of 13 residues. CDR3 in amino acids: CASSANSGNTIYF.

The V and J genes are TRBV12-3 or TRBV12-4 and TRBJ1-3; TCRdb indicates TRBD1, and absent DNA this call remains unverified. The CDR3 consists of 14 residues. The CDR3 reads CASSTGGTGNTIYF.

This chain links TRBV15 with TRBJ1-5. The CDR3 contains 14 residues. Per the germline V gene, CDR1 is LNHNV and CDR2 is YYDKDF (reference sequence). The CDR3 region is CATNRAEGNQPQHF.

This chain uses TRBV6-1 with TRBJ1-2. Germline V lookup: CDR1 MNHNS, CDR2 SASEGT. CDR3 length: 15 residues. CDR3: CASSEAPGRVYGYTF.

This sequence joins TRBV5-1 and TRBJ1-1. This CDR3 comprises 14 residues. The germline CDR1 and CDR2 sequences are SGHRS and YFSETQ. CDR3 sequence: CASSLGLPNTEAFF.

The CDR3 loop reads CASRVELPNTEAFF. This rearrangement joins TRBV12-3 or TRBV12-4 to TRBJ1-1. The CDR3 is 14 amino acids.

V and J are TRBV2 and TRBJ2-3. CDR1 is SNHLY, CDR2 FYNNEI, per germline. This CDR3 has 14 amino acids. CDR3 in amino acids: CASSEVASTDTQYF.

The rearrangement joins TRBV2 to TRBJ2-2; the TRBD2 assignment by TCRdb is unverifiable without DNA. In germline, CDR1 is SNHLY, CDR2 FYNNEI. The CDR3 has 15 residues. The CDR3 spells CASRPASGNAGELFF.

This chain connects TRBV19 to TRBJ1-2; TCRdb's D call of TRBD1 is untestable without DNA. CDR1 is LNHDA, CDR2 SQIVND, per germline (reference sequence). The CDR3 has 13 amino acids. This chain's CDR3 is CASSPMGGYGYTF. The full variable domain, in which reference TRBV19 and TRBJ1-2 provide the parts outside the CDR3, is DGGITQSPKYLFRKEGQNVTLSCEQNLNHDAMYWYRQDPGQGLRLIYYSQIVNDFQKGDIAEGYSVSREKKESFPLTVTSAQKNPTAFYLCASSPMGGYGYTFGSGTRLTVV.

The chain uses TRBV14 and TRBJ2-7; TCRdb selects TRBD1, and the lack of DNA leaves this call unchecked. The CDR3 runs to 17 residues. The germline V gene encodes CDR1 SGHDN and CDR2 FVKESK. CDR3 amino acids: CASSRQRSRDSFYGQYF.

The V call is TRBV24-1, the J call TRBJ1-5. Germline CDR1 reads KGHDR; CDR2 reads SFDVKD. The CDR3 contains 11 residues. CDR3 sequence reads: CATGTYQPQHF.

The rearrangement joins TRBV7-9 to TRBJ1-1; the TRBD1 assignment by TCRdb is unverifiable without DNA. The CDR3 is 15 amino acids. CDR1 SEHNR and CDR2 FQNEAQ come from the germline V gene (reference sequence). The CDR3: CASSLDQGADTEAFF.

V usage is TRBV5-4 and J usage is TRBJ1-6; TCRdb selects TRBD1, and the lack of DNA leaves this call unchecked. Germline-derived CDR1 and CDR2 are SGHNT and YYREEE (reference sequence). This CDR3 has 15 residues. This chain's CDR3 is CATGDRSSYNSPLHF. The whole variable domain, filled in from reference TRBV5-4 and TRBJ1-6, reads ETGVTQSPTHLIKTRGQQVTLRCSSQSGHNTVSWYQQALGQGPQFIFQYYREEENGRGNFPPRFSGLQFPNYSSELNVNALELDDSALYLCATGDRSSYNSPLHFGNGTRLTVT.

The chain couples TRBV12-3 or TRBV12-4 to TRBJ1-4; TCRdb indicates TRBD1, and absent DNA this call remains unverified. The CDR3 consists of 20 residues. The CDR3 sequence is CASSPYGTGGFIVANEKLFF.

The chain employs TRBV20-1 and TRBJ1-2. The CDR3 has 16 residues. Per germline, CDR1 DFQATT and CDR2 SNEGSKA (reference sequence). The CDR3: CSAKEETRRPNYGYTF.

This rearrangement joins TRBV20-1 to TRBJ1-6. The CDR3 is 15 amino acids. Germline V CDR1 and CDR2: DFQATT, SNEGSKA (reference sequence). CDR3 loop: CSARDLTGDGSPLHF.

The chain recombines TRBV7-6 with TRBJ2-7; absent DNA, TCRdb's TRBD1 call cannot be checked. This CDR3 contains 13 residues. From germline, CDR1 is SGHVS and CDR2 FNYEAQ. This CDR3 is CASSTAGTTEQYF. Looking up the rest from reference TRBV7-6 and TRBJ2-7 gives the full variable domain: GAGVSQSPRYKVTKRGQDVALRCDPISGHVSLYWYRQALGQGPEFLTYFNYEAQQDKSGLPNDRFSAERPEGSISTLTIQRTEQRDSAMYRCASSTAGTTEQYFGPGTRLTVT.

V gene TRBV7-3 combines with J gene TRBJ1-2. CDR1 and CDR2 from the germline V gene are SGHTA and FQGTGA. There are 13 residues in the CDR3. CDR3 residues: CASSLTGSRGYTF.

This chain uses TRBV5-1 with TRBJ1-5. Germline loops: CDR1 SGHRS, CDR2 YFSETQ. The CDR3 has 14 residues. CDR3 region: CASSLGISNQPQHF.

CDR3: CASSLQGIQETQYF. The chain carries TRBV5-1 and TRBJ2-5; TCRdb names TRBD1, which stays unverified in the absence of DNA. Germline CDR1 is SGHRS and CDR2 is YFSETQ. The CDR3 is 14 amino acids.

The rearrangement links TRBV15 to TRBJ2-6; TCRdb lists TRBD1, though no DNA is available to test this call. The CDR3 covers 18 residues. Germline lookup yields CDR1 LNHNV and CDR2 YYDKDF (reference sequence). CDR3 residues: CATSRDLEGFSGANVLTF.